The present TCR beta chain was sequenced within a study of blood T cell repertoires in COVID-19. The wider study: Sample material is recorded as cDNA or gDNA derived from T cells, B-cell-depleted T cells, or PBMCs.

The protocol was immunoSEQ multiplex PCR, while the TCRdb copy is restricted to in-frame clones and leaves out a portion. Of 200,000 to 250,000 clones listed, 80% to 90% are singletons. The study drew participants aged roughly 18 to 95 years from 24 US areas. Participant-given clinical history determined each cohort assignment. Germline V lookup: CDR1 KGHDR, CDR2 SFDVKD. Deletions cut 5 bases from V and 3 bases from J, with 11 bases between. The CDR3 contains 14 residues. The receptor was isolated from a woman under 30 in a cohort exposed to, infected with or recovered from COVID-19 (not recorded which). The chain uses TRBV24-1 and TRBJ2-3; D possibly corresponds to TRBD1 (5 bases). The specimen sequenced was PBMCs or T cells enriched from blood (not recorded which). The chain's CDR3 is CATSGQIWTDTQYF. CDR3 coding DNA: TGTGCCACCAGTGGACAGATATGGACAGATACGCAGTATTTT.